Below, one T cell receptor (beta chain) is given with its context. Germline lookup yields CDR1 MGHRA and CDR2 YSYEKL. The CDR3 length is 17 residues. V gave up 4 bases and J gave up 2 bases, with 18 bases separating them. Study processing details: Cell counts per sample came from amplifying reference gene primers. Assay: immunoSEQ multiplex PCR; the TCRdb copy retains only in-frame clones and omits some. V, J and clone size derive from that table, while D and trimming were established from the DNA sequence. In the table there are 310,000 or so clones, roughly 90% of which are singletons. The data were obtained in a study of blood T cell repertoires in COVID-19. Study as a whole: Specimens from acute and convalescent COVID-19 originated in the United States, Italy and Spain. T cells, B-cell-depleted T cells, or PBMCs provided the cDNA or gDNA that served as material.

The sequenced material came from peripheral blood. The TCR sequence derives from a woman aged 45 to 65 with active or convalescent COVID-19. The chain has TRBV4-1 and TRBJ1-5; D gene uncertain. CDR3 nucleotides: TGCGCCAGCAGCCCCAGCGAGGGTGGGAAGGGCAATCAGCCCCAGCATTTT. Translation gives CASSPSEGGKGNQPQHF.